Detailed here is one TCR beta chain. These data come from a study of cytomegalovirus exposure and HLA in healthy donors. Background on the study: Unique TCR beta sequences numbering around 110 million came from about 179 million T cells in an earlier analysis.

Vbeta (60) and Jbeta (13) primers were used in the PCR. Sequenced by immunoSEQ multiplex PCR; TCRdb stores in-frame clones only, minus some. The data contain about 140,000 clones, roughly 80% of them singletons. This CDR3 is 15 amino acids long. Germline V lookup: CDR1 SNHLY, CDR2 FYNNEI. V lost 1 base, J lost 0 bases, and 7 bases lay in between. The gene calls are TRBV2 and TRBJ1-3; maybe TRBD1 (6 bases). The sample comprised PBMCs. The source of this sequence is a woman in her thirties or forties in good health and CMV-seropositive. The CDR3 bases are TGTGCCAGCAGTGAAGACAGGGCCTCTGGAAACACCATATATTTT. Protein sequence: CASSEDRASGNTIYF.